Sequencing of this TCR beta chain was carried out in a study of blood T cell repertoires in COVID-19. Background on the study: Collection of acute and convalescent COVID-19 samples took place in the United States, Italy and Spain. Sample material is recorded as cDNA or gDNA derived from T cells, B-cell-depleted T cells, or PBMCs.

Germline assignment: CDR1 SGHNT and CDR2 YYREEE (reference sequence). There are 14 residues in the CDR3. With 5 bases removed from V and 7 bases from J, the gap between germline ends came to 18 bases. This clone has a handful of counts. Under the authors' procedure: Estimated nucleated cell counts came from reference gene primer amplification. Method: immunoSEQ multiplex PCR; TCRdb's copy keeps in-frame clones and lacks some. D and trimming come from the DNA, and the V and J calls and clone size come from that table. The table includes 200,000 to 250,000 clones, 84% detected once. This chain connects TRBV5-4 to TRBJ1-2, with D perhaps matching TRBD1 (6 bases). This clonotype originated in a woman aged 50 to 60 with active or convalescent COVID-19. Sequencing was performed on peripheral blood. CDR3 sequence (DNA): TGTGCCAGCAGACTAGTAGGGGGTTCTGCTGGCTACACCTTC. Protein product: CASRLVGGSAGYTF. The variable domain in full, completed from reference TRBV5-4 and TRBJ1-2, reads ETGVTQSPTHLIKTRGQQVTLRCSSQSGHNTVSWYQQALGQGPQFIFQYYREEENGRGNFPPRFSGLQFPNYSSELNVNALELDDSALYLCASRLVGGSAGYTFGSGTRLTVV.